The next 30 T cell receptor beta chains were all read from a single sample in a study of cytomegalovirus exposure and HLA in healthy donors. Primers included in the PCR were 60 Vbeta and 13 Jbeta primers. Libraries were prepared by immunoSEQ multiplex PCR; TCRdb keeps only in-frame clonotypes and omits some of them. This table holds about 89,000 clones, around four fifths found once. The source material was PBMCs. The receptor set was obtained from a male donor in good health and CMV-seronegative.

The chain is built from TRBV28 and TRBJ1-4, with D possibly matching TRBD1 (6 bases). V lost 6 bases and J 8 bases, leaving 10 bases between the germline ends. Looked up from germline, CDR1 is MDHEN and CDR2 is SYDVKM. CDR3 length: 12 residues. In nucleotides, the CDR3 is TGTGCCAGCAGATACCAGGGGGAAAAACTGTTTTTT. Its protein product is CASRYQGEKLFF.

This chain joins TRBV9 and TRBJ2-3; 9 nucleotides align to TRBD2. From germline, CDR1 is SGDLS and CDR2 YYNGEE. J gave up 5 bases and V 1 base, and 5 bases lay outside the gene matches. The CDR3 is 15 residues long. The CDR3 loop is CASSVLAGGRDTQYF. The DNA for the CDR3 is TGTGCCAGCAGCGTACTTGCGGGGGGGCGAGATACGCAGTATTTT.

The table lists this clone with a count of one. This chain uses TRBV12-5 with TRBJ2-2, with TRBD1 matching over 11 bases. Germline V gene data show CDR1 as LGHNT and CDR2 as FRNRAP. The ends lost 2 bases at V and 5 bases at J; junction bases unmatched: 16. The CDR3 contains 20 residues. The CDR3 nucleotides read TGTGCTAGTGGTTTGCTACCGCCCCGGGACGGACAGGGGGCAACCGGGGAGCTGTTTTTT. Encoded protein: CASGLLPPRDGQGATGELFF.

The chain carries TRBV9 and TRBJ1-2, with 7 bases aligning to TRBD1. From germline, CDR1 is SGDLS and CDR2 YYNGEE. The junction had 4 bases not matched to a gene; V was cut back by 4 bases and J by 4 bases. The length of the CDR3 is 13 residues. The CDR3 sequence: CASSPGTAYGYTF. The CDR3 region has the DNA TGTGCCAGCAGCCCAGGGACAGCCTATGGCTACACCTTC.

The rearrangement joins TRBV7-9 to TRBJ1-1, with TRBD1 identical over 8 bases. Trimming took 4 bases from V and 7 from J; bases not matched to a gene: 2. Germline assignment: CDR1 SEHNR and CDR2 FQNEAQ (reference sequence). The CDR3 spans 12 residues. Here the CDR3 reads CASSYGQGEAFF. The CDR3 region has the DNA TGTGCCAGCAGCTACGGACAGGGTGAAGCTTTCTTT.

This clone was observed a few times. Other DNA sequences in the sample encode the same CDR3. The V call is TRBV11-2, the J call TRBJ1-1, with a weak D call TRBD1 (5 bases). The length of the CDR3 is 15 residues. Germline values: CDR1 SGHAT, CDR2 FQNNGV. Trimming took off 7 bases at V and 6 bases at J, with 21 bases between the two ends. This CDR3 is CASNRMSGRMAEAFF. The CDR3 DNA reads TGTGCCAGCAACCGAATGTCAGGGAGGATGGCTGAAGCTTTCTTT.

V usage is TRBV15 and J usage is TRBJ2-3; 10 bases map to TRBD1. In germline, CDR1 is LNHNV, CDR2 YYDKDF (reference sequence). V was clipped by 3 bases and J by 6 bases; unmatched bases: 3. CDR3 size: 14 residues. The CDR3 sequence is CATSRDRGTDTQYF. CDR3 DNA sequence: TGTGCCACCAGCAGGGACAGGGGGACGGATACGCAGTATTTT.

Turning to this clone: A read error may produce the germline difference seen at one junction end. The chain recombines TRBV7-2 with TRBJ2-2; unclear D gene. The CDR3 is 14 amino acids. In germline, CDR1 is SGHTA, CDR2 FQGNSA. CDR3 residues: CASSLGPPNGELFF. The DNA for the CDR3 is TGTGCCAGTAGCTTAGGTCCACCTAACGGGGAGCTGTTTTTT. Full variable domain (remainder filled in from reference TRBV7-2 and TRBJ2-2): GAGVSQSPSNKVTEKGKDVELRCDPISGHTALYWYRQSLGQGLEFLIYFQGNSAPDKSGLPSDRFSAERTGGSVSTLTIQRTQQEDSAVYLCASSLGPPNGELFFGEGSRLTVL.

CDR3 nucleotides: TGTGCCAGCAGTCCACAGACTAGCGGGGGTGGGAACACCGGGGAGCTGTTTTTT. Its protein is CASSPQTSGGGNTGELFF. The rearrangement joins TRBV27 to TRBJ2-2, with 12 bases that match TRBD2. The CDR3 is 18 residues long. J was trimmed by 1 base and V by 5 bases; bases with no gene match: 8. Per germline, CDR1 MNHEY and CDR2 SMNVEV (reference sequence).

The gene calls are TRBV28 and TRBJ1-1, with a tentative D call TRBD1 (6 bases). Trimming stripped 1 base from V and 3 bases from J, with 24 bases between. The germline V gene encodes CDR1 MDHEN and CDR2 SYDVKM. This CDR3 is built from 19 residues. CDR3 region: CASSLLVAGDVGTDTEAFF. The CDR3 DNA follows: TGTGCCAGCAGTTTATTGGTGGCAGGGGATGTAGGGACCGACACTGAAGCTTTCTTT.

The rearrangement uses TRBV7-2 and TRBJ2-1, with TRBD2 identical over 14 bases. The V and J ends lost 8 bases and 5 bases, in that order; junction bases with no gene match: 5. CDR1 is SGHTA and CDR2 is FQGNSA in the germline V gene. The CDR3 has 15 residues. CDR3 region: CASVRLAGGNNEQFF. DNA of the CDR3: TGTGCCAGCGTCAGACTAGCGGGAGGGAACAATGAGCAGTTCTTC.

The genes are TRBV7-9 and TRBJ1-5; 11 bases are shared with TRBD1. This CDR3 spans 14 amino acids. After removal of 5 bases from V and 11 bases from J, the junction contained 8 bases not matched to a gene. Germline V lookup: CDR1 SEHNR, CDR2 FQNEAQ (reference sequence). The CDR3: CASSSEGQGDSQHF. CDR3 sequence (DNA): TGTGCCAGCAGCAGTGAGGGACAGGGGGATTCCCAGCATTTT.

The gene calls are TRBV29-1 and TRBJ2-1, with TRBD2 as a possible D gene (6 bases). The CDR3 extends over 13 amino acids. The germline V gene has CDR1 SQVTM and CDR2 ANQGSEA. Trimming left V 4 bases short and J 3 bases short, with 10 bases between. Here the CDR3 reads CSVGGIYYNEQFF. The CDR3 bases are TGCAGCGTTGGCGGGATTTACTACAATGAGCAGTTCTTC.

In DNA, the CDR3 is TGCAGCGCCGAACAGGGACCGCTCTATGGCTACACCTTC. This sequence encodes CSAEQGPLYGYTF. V gene TRBV29-1 combines with J gene TRBJ1-2; D is possibly TRBD1 (6 bases). The germline gives CDR1 SQVTM, CDR2 ANQGSEA. Deletions cut 7 bases from V and 4 bases from J, with 16 bases between. This CDR3 contains 13 residues.

This clone has a single count. The same CDR3 is also encoded by other DNA sequences in this sample. V gene TRBV11-2 combines with J gene TRBJ1-2, with 9 nucleotides matching TRBD1. CDR3 size: 13 residues. CDR1 and CDR2 (germline): SGHAT, FQNNGV. V was pared by 1 base and J by 6 bases, with 0 bases of the junction left unmatched. The CDR3 loop is CASSLGTGDGYTF. Here the CDR3 DNA reads TGTGCCAGCAGCTTAGGGACAGGGGATGGCTACACCTTC.

The rearrangement links TRBV4-3 to TRBJ1-1; D ambiguous. The CDR3 is 17 amino acids. Germline V gene data show CDR1 as LGHNA and CDR2 as YSLEER. V lost 3 bases and J lost 4, with 21 bases in between. CDR3 nucleotides: TGCGCCAGCAGCCATCGAACTGGAATAGACCGGGGCACTGAAGCTTTCTTT. It yields the protein CASSHRTGIDRGTEAFF.

The V call is TRBV7-2, the J call TRBJ1-5, with 7 bases that match TRBD1. This CDR3 spans 13 amino acids. The V gene's germline CDR1 is SGHTA and CDR2 FQGNSA. Trimming took 5 bases from V and 4 from J; bases not matched to a gene: 2. The DNA for the CDR3 is TGTGCCAGCAGCCGGGACAGAAATCAGCCCCAGCATTTT. As protein: CASSRDRNQPQHF.

In the case of this clone: The germline gene is not matched at one end of the junction; a read error may be the cause. The chain recombines TRBV11-2 with TRBJ2-3; 7 bases agree with TRBD2. CDR1 is SGHAT and CDR2 is FQNNGV in the germline V gene. The CDR3 loop spans 16 amino acids. In DNA, the CDR3 is TGTGCCAGCGGCTTAGGCCCAGCGGGGACCACAGATACGCAGTATTTT. This gives the protein CASGLGPAGTTDTQYF. Based on the CDR3 plus reference TRBV11-2 and TRBJ2-3, the full variable domain is EAGVAQSPRYKIIEKRQSVAFWCNPISGHATLYWYQQILGQGPKLLIQFQNNGVVDDSQLPKDRFSAERLKGVDSTLKIQPAKLEDSAVYLCASGLGPAGTTDTQYFGPGTRLTVL.

This sequence joins TRBV18 and TRBJ1-1; 9 bases map to TRBD1. Trimming took 6 bases from V and 5 from J; bases not matched to a gene: 10. Germline CDR1 KGHSH, CDR2 LQKENI. The CDR3 is 15 residues long. The CDR3 DNA reads TGTGCCAGCTCCCCCTCCGGACAGGGGTCGACTGAAGCTTTCTTT. Residues: CASSPSGQGSTEAFF.

This chain uses TRBV28 with TRBJ1-1; 7 bases fit TRBD1. With 6 bases clipped from V and 0 bases from J, the junction kept 7 bases outside the gene matches. This CDR3 contains 15 residues. The germline CDR1 and CDR2 sequences are MDHEN and SYDVKM. CDR3 sequence: CASSRTGPMNTEAFF. The CDR3 nucleotides are TGTGCCAGCAGCCGGACAGGACCAATGAACACTGAAGCTTTCTTT.

This clone turned up a few times. This chain joins TRBV5-4 and TRBJ1-4; 10 positions match TRBD1. The J segment lost 8 bases and the V segment lost 4 bases, leaving 5 bases of the junction unmatched. CDR3 length: 14 amino acids. From germline, CDR1 is SGHNT and CDR2 YYREEE (reference sequence). The CDR3 here is CASSPGTGEEKLFF. DNA for the CDR3: TGTGCCAGCAGCCCGGGGACAGGGGAAGAAAAACTGTTTTTT.

Comment on this clone: The conserved phenylalanine or tryptophan normally closing the CDR3 is absent here, so this likely arose from a read error. The chain links TRBV18 to TRBJ1-2; 7 positions agree with TRBD1. CDR1 is KGHSH and CDR2 is LQKENI in the germline V gene. This CDR3 comprises 13 residues. J was trimmed by 5 bases and V by 0 bases; bases with no gene match: 0. Here the CDR3 reads CASSPPTGYGYTS. Written as DNA, the CDR3 is TGTGCCAGCTCACCACCGACAGGGTATGGCTACACCTCC.

The chain carries TRBV5-1 and TRBJ1-1; D call uncertain. The CDR3 is made up of 13 amino acids. The V gene lost 1 base and the J gene lost 5 bases, with 9 bases spanning the gap. Germline V gives CDR1 SGHRS, CDR2 YFSETQ. CDR3 amino acids: CASSLPGVTEAFF. The DNA for the CDR3 is TGCGCCAGCAGCTTGCCCGGGGTGACTGAAGCTTTCTTT.

V gene TRBV27 combines with J gene TRBJ1-1; tentatively, D is TRBD1 (6 bases). Deletions cut 7 bases from V and 1 base from J, with 13 bases between. Germline V gene sequence: CDR1 MNHEY, CDR2 SMNVEV (reference sequence). The CDR3 has 14 amino acids. CDR3 sequence: CASTTAGANTEAFF. The CDR3 bases are TGTGCCAGCACCACTGCAGGGGCGAACACTGAAGCTTTCTTT.

J is TRBJ1-2 and V is TRBV4-3, with D perhaps matching TRBD1 (5 bases). The germline V gene has CDR1 LGHNA and CDR2 YSLEER. This CDR3 region has 16 residues. Trimming stripped 1 base from V and 3 bases from J, with 15 bases between. The CDR3 DNA sequence: TGCGCCAGCAGCCAAGGCTTGGGAAAAGGGGACTATGGCTACACCTTC. This codes for CASSQGLGKGDYGYTF.

The gene calls are TRBV9 and TRBJ2-1; the match to TRBD2 covers 10 bases. V shed 0 bases and J 2 bases; nucleotides not matched to a gene: 11. The CDR3 runs to 19 residues. The germline CDR1 and CDR2 sequences are SGDLS and YYNGEE. The DNA for the CDR3 is TGTGCCAGCAGCGTAGATTGGGCTAGCGGGAGACTTACCTACAATGAGCAGTTCTTC. Protein product: CASSVDWASGRLTYNEQFF. The full variable domain, rest sourced from reference TRBV9 and TRBJ2-1, is DSGVTQTPKHLITATGQRVTLRCSPRSGDLSVYWYQQSLDQGLQFLIQYYNGEERAKGNILERFSAQQFPDLHSELNLSSLELGDSALYFCASSVDWASGRLTYNEQFFGPGTRLTVL.

V is TRBV5-1 and J is TRBJ2-5; D possibly corresponds to TRBD1 (6 bases). The CDR3 consists of 14 residues. CDR1 is SGHRS and CDR2 is YFSETQ in the germline V gene. The V and J ends lost 5 bases and 1 base respectively, with 12 bases between them. CDR3 protein: CASSFGTFQETQYF. DNA for the CDR3: TGCGCCAGCAGTTTCGGGACATTCCAAGAGACCCAGTACTTC.

The rearrangement joins TRBV6-1 to TRBJ1-6; the match to TRBD1 covers 7 bases. The germline CDR1 and CDR2 sequences are MNHNS and SASEGT. Losses at the gene ends were 2 bases for V and 10 bases for J; bases not matched to a gene: 14. The CDR3 contains 17 residues. CDR3 sequence reads: CASSERTGGGGRSPLHF. CDR3 sequence (DNA): TGTGCCAGCAGTGAAAGGACAGGCGGTGGTGGCCGGTCACCCCTCCACTTT.

The chain uses TRBV28 and TRBJ2-5; no clear D gene. The CDR3 is 15 residues long. CDR1 and CDR2 from the germline V gene are MDHEN and SYDVKM. V lost 2 bases to trimming and J lost 5 bases, with 15 bases between them. CDR3 in DNA: TGTGCCAGCAGTTTAACCCTCATGGCCTTCGAGACCCAGTACTTC. Encoded protein: CASSLTLMAFETQYF.

The chain joins TRBV6-1 to TRBJ2-1; 10 positions agree with TRBD2. The CDR3 covers 13 residues. Trimming at V came to 1 base and at J to 15 bases, leaving 6 bases not matched to a gene. Germline V lookup: CDR1 MNHNS, CDR2 SASEGT. The CDR3 DNA is TGTGCCAGCAGTGAAGGATCTAGCGGGAGTAGGTTCTTC. It translates to CASSEGSSGSRFF.